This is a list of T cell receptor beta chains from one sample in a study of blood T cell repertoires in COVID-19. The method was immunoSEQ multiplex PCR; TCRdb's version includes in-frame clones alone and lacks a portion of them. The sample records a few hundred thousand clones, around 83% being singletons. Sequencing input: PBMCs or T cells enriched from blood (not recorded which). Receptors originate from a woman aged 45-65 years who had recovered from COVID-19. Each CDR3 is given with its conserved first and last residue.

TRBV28 CASVLLGNQPQHF
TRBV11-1 CASSLEVTSVQETQYF
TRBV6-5 CASSEGANYGYTF
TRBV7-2 CASSLEKRGRTDTQYF
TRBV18 CASSPAGEGEKLFF
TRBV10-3 CATGQTSNQPQHF
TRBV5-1 CASSLTSGGPYNEQFF
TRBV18 CASSPRQGDGYTF
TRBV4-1 CASSQDAGGGTGIKLFF
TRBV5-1 CASSADRGREQYF
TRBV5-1 CASSFASTEAFF
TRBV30 CAWRLLAGESTEAFF
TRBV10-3 CAISEPSGWAGELFF
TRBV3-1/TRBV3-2 CASSHQGITNEKLFF
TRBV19 CASSIRTGRDTGELFF
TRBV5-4 CASSSRDRDYGYTF
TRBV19 CASRGDRSHDVSSGANVLTF
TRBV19 CASSIDRGRSGYTF
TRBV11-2 CASSYRGWNSPLHF
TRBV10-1 CASSPGHTNTGELFF
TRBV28 CASSLLGGAGANVLTF
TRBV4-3 CASSPGTSNEQFF
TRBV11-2 CASSLLAGGSTEAFF
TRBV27 CASSLLGGRNEQFF
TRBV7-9 CASSPVQETQYF
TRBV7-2 CASRSGTQGNYGYTF
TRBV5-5 CASSFRGNNSPLHF
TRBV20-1 CSASGAGKSVTEAFF
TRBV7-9 CASTSAVVPEQYF
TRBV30 CAWTGNYGYTF
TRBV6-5 CASSYMTDRTNEKLFF
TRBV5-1 CASTSDRGLGETQYF
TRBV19 CASSTQGPYGYTF
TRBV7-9 CASSSWGGTLGREKLFF
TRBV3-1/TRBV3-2 CASSQDWGQGRNIQYF
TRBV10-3 CAITPPGGHEQYF
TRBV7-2 CASASQLSGTELFF
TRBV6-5 CASRIMVGTAYGYTF
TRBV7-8 CASSQGAEPQHF
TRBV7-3 CASSSGTTTEAFF
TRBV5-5 CASSLTGRTQETQYF
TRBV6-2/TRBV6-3 CASSHRQGSQETQYF
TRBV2 CASSTGAASNQPQHF
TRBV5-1 CASSSGQGDQPQHF
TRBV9 CASSPAGRSDSPLHF
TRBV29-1 CSVADIRVINTEAFF
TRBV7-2 CASSYTGNEQYF
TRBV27 CASSFRAGANVLTF